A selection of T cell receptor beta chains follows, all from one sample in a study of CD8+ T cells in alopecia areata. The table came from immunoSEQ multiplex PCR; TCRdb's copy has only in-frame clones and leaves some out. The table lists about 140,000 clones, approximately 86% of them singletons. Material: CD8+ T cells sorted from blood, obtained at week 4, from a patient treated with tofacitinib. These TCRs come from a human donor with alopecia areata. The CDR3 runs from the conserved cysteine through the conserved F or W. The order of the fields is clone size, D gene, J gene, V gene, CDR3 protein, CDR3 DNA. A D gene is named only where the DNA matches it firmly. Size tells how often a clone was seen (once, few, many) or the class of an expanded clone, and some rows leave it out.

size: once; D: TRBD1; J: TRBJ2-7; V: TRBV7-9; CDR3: CASSDTGAGSYEQYF; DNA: TGTGCCAGCAGCGATACAGGGGCCGGCTCCTACGAGCAGTACTTC
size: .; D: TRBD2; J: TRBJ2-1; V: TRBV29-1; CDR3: CSVKRGLDSDEQFF; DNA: TGCAGCGTCAAACGGGGACTAGATAGCGATGAGCAGTTCTTC
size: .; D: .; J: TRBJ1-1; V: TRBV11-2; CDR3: CASSLIRYMNTEAFF; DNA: TGTGCCAGCAGCTTAATAAGGTACATGAACACTGAAGCTTTCTTT
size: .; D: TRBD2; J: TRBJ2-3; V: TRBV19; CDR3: CASSVLAGVGTDTQYF; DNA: TGTGCCAGTAGTGTACTAGCGGGAGTCGGCACAGATACGCAGTATTTT
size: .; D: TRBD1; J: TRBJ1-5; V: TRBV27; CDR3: CASSFIGGADQPQHF; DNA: TGTGCCAGCAGTTTTATAGGGGGCGCGGATCAGCCCCAGCATTTT
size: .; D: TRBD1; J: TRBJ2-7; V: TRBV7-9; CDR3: CASSAPPGTEEQYF; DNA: TGTGCCAGCAGCGCCCCTCCGGGGACAGAAGAGCAGTACTTC
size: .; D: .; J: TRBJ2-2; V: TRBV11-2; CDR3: CASSLDLQLNTGELFF; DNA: TGTGCCAGCAGCTTAGATCTACAGCTGAACACCGGGGAGCTGTTTTTT
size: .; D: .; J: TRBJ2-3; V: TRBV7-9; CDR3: CASSLVSTDTQYF; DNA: TGTGCCAGCAGCCTCGTTAGCACAGATACGCAGTATTTT
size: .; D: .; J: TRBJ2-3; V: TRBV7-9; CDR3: CASSLITPQWSTDTQYF; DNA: TGTGCCAGCAGCTTAATCACCCCTCAATGGAGCACAGATACGCAGTATTTT
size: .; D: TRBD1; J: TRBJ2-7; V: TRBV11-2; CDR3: CASSSPLTGLTYEQYF; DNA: TGTGCCAGCAGCTCGCCCCTGACAGGGTTAACCTACGAGCAGTACTTC
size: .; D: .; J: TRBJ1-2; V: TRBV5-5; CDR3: CASSPHPADFNYGYTF; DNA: TGTGCCAGCAGCCCCCACCCCGCAGATTTCAACTATGGCTACACCTTC
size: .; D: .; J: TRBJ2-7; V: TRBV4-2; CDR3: CASSQGPGEQYF; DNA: TGTGCCAGCAGCCAAGGACCCGGGGAGCAGTACTTC
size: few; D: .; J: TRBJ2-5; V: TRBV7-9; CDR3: CASSPLAGRETQYF; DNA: TGTGCCAGCAGCCCCCTCGCGGGAAGGGAGACCCAGTACTTC
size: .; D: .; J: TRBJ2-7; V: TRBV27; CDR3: CASSLFSGSYEQYF; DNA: TGTGCCAGCAGTTTGTTCTCTGGCTCCTACGAGCAGTACTTC
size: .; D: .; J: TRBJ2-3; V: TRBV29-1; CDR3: CSADIYRGTSSTDTQYF; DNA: TGCAGCGCCGATATATATAGGGGCACCTCTAGCACAGATACGCAGTATTTT
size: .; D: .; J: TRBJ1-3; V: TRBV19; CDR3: CASSPLYSGNTIYF; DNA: TGTGCCAGTAGCCCGCTCTACTCTGGAAACACCATATATTTT
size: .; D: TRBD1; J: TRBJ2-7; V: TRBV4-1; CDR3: CASSQDPDRGSYEQYF; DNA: TGCGCCAGCAGCCAAGACCCGGACAGGGGAAGTTACGAGCAGTACTTC
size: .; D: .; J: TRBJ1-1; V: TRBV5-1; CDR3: CASSLGGNTEAFF; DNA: TGCGCCAGCAGCTTGGGCGGGAACACTGAAGCTTTCTTT
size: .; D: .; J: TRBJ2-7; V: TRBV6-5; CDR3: CASSPTELDSYEQYF; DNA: TGTGCCAGCAGCCCCACCGAACTAGACTCCTACGAGCAGTACTTC
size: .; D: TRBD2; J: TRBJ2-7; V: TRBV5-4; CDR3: CASSDRIAGGIYEQYF; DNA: TGTGCCAGCAGCGATCGAATAGCGGGGGGAATTTACGAGCAGTACTTC
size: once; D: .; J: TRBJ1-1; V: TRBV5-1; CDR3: CASSLGPRGEGTEAFF; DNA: TGCGCCAGCAGCTTGGGACCCAGGGGTGAGGGGACTGAAGCTTTCTTT
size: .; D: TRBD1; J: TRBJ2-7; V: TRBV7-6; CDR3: CASSSDQGASGYEQYF; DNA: TGTGCCAGCAGCTCGGACCAGGGGGCCTCAGGGTACGAGCAGTACTTC
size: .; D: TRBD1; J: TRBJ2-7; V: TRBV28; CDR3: CASCCDREFYEQYF; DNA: TGTGCCAGCTGCTGCGACAGGGAATTTTACGAGCAGTACTTC
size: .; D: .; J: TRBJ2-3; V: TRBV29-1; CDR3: CSVESTDTQYF; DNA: TGCAGCGTTGAGAGCACAGATACGCAGTATTTT
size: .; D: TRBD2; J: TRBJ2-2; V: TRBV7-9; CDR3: CASSYSGLGTGELFF; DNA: TGTGCCAGCAGCTATAGCGGGCTTGGGACCGGGGAGCTGTTTTTT
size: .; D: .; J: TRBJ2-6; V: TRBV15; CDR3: CATADVAGANVLTF; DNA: TGTGCCACTGCTGATGTGGCTGGGGCCAACGTCCTGACTTTC
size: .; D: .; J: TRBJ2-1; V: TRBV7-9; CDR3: CATDNEQFF; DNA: TGTGCCACGGATAATGAGCAGTTCTTC
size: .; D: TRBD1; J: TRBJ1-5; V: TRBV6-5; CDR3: CASSDGTGYQPQHF; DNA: TGTGCCAGCAGTGATGGGACAGGCTATCAGCCCCAGCATTTT
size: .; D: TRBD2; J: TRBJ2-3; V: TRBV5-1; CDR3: CASSWGLAGISDTQYF; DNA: TGCGCCAGCAGCTGGGGACTAGCGGGCATTTCAGATACGCAGTATTTT
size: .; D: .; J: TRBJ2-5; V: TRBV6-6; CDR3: CASSYSWPRQETQYF; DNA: TGTGCCAGCAGTTACTCTTGGCCGAGACAAGAGACCCAGTACTTC
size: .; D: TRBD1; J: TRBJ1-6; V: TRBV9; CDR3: CASSVDRGRKSPLHF; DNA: TGTGCCAGCAGCGTAGACAGGGGGCGAAAATCACCCCTCCACTTT
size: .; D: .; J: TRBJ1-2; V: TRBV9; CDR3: CASSVGSANYGYTF; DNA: TGTGCCAGCAGCGTGGGCAGCGCTAACTATGGCTACACCTTC
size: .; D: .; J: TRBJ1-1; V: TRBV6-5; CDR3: CASTRIASLTEAFF; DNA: TGTGCCAGCACCCGTATAGCCTCCCTTACTGAAGCTTTCTTT
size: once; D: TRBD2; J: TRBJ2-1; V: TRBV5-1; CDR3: CASRTGLMGTSSYNEQFF; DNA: TGCGCCAGCAGAACCGGGCTCATGGGGACTAGCAGTTACAATGAGCAGTTCTTC
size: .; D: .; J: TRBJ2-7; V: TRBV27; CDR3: CASRDSGANNEQYF; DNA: TGTGCCAGCCGAGATAGTGGGGCGAATAACGAGCAGTACTTC
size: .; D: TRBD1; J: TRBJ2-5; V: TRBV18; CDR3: CASSPRGTGSLYQETQYF; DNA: TGTGCCAGCTCACCACGCGGGACAGGTAGTCTGTACCAAGAGACCCAGTACTTC
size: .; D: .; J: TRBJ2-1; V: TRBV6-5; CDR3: CASRSGVSSYNEQFF; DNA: TGTGCCAGCAGGTCAGGGGTCAGCTCCTACAATGAGCAGTTCTTC
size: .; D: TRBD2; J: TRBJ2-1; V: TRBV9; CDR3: CASSVGSGGAAEQFF; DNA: TGTGCCAGCAGCGTAGGTAGCGGGGGGGCCGCTGAGCAGTTCTTC
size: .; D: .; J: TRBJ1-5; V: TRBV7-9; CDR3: CASSLIGRGWDQPQHF; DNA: TGTGCCAGCAGCTTAATCGGCAGGGGATGGGACCAGCCCCAGCATTTT
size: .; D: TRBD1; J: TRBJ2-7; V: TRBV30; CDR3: CAWSVRRPGQGVSYEQYF; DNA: TGTGCCTGGAGTGTAAGGAGACCTGGACAGGGAGTTTCCTACGAGCAGTACTTC
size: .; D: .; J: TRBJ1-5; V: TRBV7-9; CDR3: CASTDIGANQPQHF; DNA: TGTGCCAGCACCGACATAGGGGCCAATCAGCCCCAGCATTTT
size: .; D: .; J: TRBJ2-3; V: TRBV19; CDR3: CASSIVDPDTQYF; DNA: TGTGCCAGTAGTATAGTGGACCCAGATACGCAGTATTTT